This TCR beta chain comes out of a study of PD-1 blockade in classical Hodgkin lymphoma. As for the study in general: Patients in the cohort were put on intravenous nivolumab, 3 mg/kg every 2 weeks.

Study results and limitations: Exclusion was the outcome for patients who began nivolumab under 1 year after ASCT. By C4D1 there was a significant rise in CD4+ TCR diversity but not in CD8+ TCR diversity.

This CDR3 spans 13 amino acids. Between the trimmed V and J ends, which lost 3 bases and 6 bases, there was a span of 11 bases. The V gene's germline CDR1 is SEHNR and CDR2 FQNEAQ (reference sequence). Of note for this clone: Its target is not known.

Each patient's relapse followed autologous stem cell transplantation, and brentuximab vedotin exposure varied. TCRdb's table, derived via immunoSEQ multiplex PCR, lists solely in-frame clones and lacks some. The sample lists 25,000 to 35,000 clones; less than 85% were seen once. This receptor was obtained from a human donor with classical Hodgkin lymphoma. J is TRBJ1-1 and V is TRBV7-9, with D unclear. The source material was peripheral blood mononuclear cells (PBMCs), sampled before the second cycle of nivolumab. The CDR3 nucleotides read TGTGCCAGCAGCTTCTGGCTCGGGGCTGAAGCTTTCTTT. This codes for CASSFWLGAEAFF.